The following is a T cell receptor beta chain sequence with its context. Its antigen is unknown. No quality values exist for individual bases; no much larger clone is one base distant. The receptor library was made with the immunoSEQ multiplex PCR assay. To provide template for TCR sequencing, every sample had RNA extracted and reverse transcribed into cDNA. First-strand cDNA was synthesized with SuperScript III using a 2:1 mix of oligo-dT and random hexamers. Amplification bias was assessed with a synthetic immune receptor repertoire, and residual bias was removed computationally. Under the source paper's analysis protocol: After raw reads were preprocessed to remove errors, the CDR3 was defined following IMGT conventions as running from the conserved cysteine to phenylalanine. To get clonality, Shannon entropy was normalized by log2 of the number of productive unique TCRs and the result was subtracted from 1. Whether each scalp clone was CD4 or CD8 was inferred by checking scalp TCRbeta sequences against the CD4 and CD8 repertoires from sorted blood. Not all clones reach the TCRdb copy of this immuneACCESS table, which keeps in-frame sequences only. Checked studies attribute under half of the gap to unresolved V genes and leave the rest unexplained. From that table come the V and J calls and clone size; the DNA was used to work out D and trimming. The sample has 200,000 to 250,000 clones on record, 57% of them singletons. Under 0.5% of the sample lies in the top ten.

CDR1 and CDR2 (MNHNS, SASEGT) derive from the germline V gene. Reading from cysteine to phenylalanine, the CDR3 counts 12 amino acids. Only CDR3 DNA remains: 36 bases, in frame from the first base. V and J are truncated by 6 bases and 6 bases respectively, leaving an intervening sequence of 12 bases. The data belong to a study of CD8+ T cells in alopecia areata (dated by TCRdb to the late 2010s). Regarding the complete study: The treated patients, all with moderate-to-severe alopecia areata, were enrolled in an open-label pilot trial of oral tofacitinib given at 5 to 10 mg twice daily. Patients received tofacitinib for 6 to 18 months and were then followed off drug for 6 months to check for delayed response and recurrence. To study T cell clonal expansion in alopecia areata, the researchers applied high-throughput TCRbeta sequencing to both the C3H/HeJ mouse model and human patients. Scalp tissue and sorted CD4+ and CD8+ peripheral blood T cells from patchy and totalis/universalis alopecia areata patients and from healthy controls were covered by human TCRbeta sequencing. Tofacitinib-treated patients had biopsies at baseline and at 4 and 24 weeks of treatment, with a later scalp biopsy in several patients. Clonality in the scalp was compared among normal scalp (n=4), patchy alopecia areata scalp (n=8), and alopecia totalis/universalis scalp (n=8). RNA came from the PAXgene miRNA kit for fixed scalp, the miRNeasy kit for PBMCs, and the RNeasy kit for mouse skin. TCRbeta CDR3 regions were amplified by immunoSEQ multiplex PCR using 35 Vbeta forward and 13 Jbeta reverse primers.

According to the study, the label for this sample's time point signals: baseline before oral tofacitinib. Lesional scalp punch biopsies and peripheral blood were obtained from alopecia areata patients. PBMCs were separated by density centrifugation and stained for CD3, CD4 and CD8, after which CD4+ and CD8+ T cells were sorted on a FACSAria. Overall study results and their limits: Higher clonality and more expanded CD8+ clones were observed in lesional scalp than in normal scalp, particularly in alopecia totalis/universalis, a finding suggestive of antigenic drive. Compared with mice, TCR sequences shared between patients were less clear, possibly partly because of HLA diversity across the patient population. Scalp TCR repertoire analysis is complicated because resident alphabeta T cells in normal human skin are also sequenced, whereas mouse skin is dominated by gammadelta T cells.

The sequence was collected from a human donor with alopecia areata. The V gene is TRBV6-1 and the J gene is TRBJ2-7; the D gene cannot be named for sure. Sample: CD4+ T cells sorted from blood, taken at week 0. The CDR3 has the sequence CASSDRLVEQYF. The nucleotides read TGTGCCAGCAGCGACCGACTTGTCGAGCAGTACTTC.